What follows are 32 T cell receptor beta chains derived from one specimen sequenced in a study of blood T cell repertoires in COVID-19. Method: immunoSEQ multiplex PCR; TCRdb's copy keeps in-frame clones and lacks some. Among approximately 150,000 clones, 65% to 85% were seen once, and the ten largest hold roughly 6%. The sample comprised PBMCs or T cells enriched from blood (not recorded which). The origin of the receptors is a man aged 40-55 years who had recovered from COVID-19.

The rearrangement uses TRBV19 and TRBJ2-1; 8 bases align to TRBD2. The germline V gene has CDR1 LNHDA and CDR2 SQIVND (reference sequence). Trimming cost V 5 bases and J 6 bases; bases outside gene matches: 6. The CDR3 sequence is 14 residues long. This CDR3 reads CASSAQRGINEQFF. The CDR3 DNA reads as TGTGCCAGTAGTGCCCAGCGGGGGATCAATGAGCAGTTCTTC.

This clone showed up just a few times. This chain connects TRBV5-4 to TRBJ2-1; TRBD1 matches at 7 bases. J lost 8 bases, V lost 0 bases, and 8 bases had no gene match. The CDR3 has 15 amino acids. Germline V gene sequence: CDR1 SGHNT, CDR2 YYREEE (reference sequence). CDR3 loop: CASSLERGRNYEQFF. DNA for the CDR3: TGTGCCAGCAGCTTGGAGAGGGGGCGCAATTATGAGCAGTTCTTC.

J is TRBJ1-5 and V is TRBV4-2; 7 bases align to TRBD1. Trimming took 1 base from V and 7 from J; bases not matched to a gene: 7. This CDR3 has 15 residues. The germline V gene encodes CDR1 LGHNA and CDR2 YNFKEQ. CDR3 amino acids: CASSQGGQKGQPQHF. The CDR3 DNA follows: TGTGCCAGCAGCCAAGGGGGACAGAAGGGGCAGCCCCAGCATTTT.

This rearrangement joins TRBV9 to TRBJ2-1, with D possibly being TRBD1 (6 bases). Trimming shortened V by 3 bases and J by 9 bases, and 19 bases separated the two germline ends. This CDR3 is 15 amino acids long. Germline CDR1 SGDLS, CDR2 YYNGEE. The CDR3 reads CASSGQGTPGSEQFF. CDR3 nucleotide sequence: TGTGCCAGCAGCGGCCAGGGGACGCCAGGGAGTGAGCAGTTCTTC.

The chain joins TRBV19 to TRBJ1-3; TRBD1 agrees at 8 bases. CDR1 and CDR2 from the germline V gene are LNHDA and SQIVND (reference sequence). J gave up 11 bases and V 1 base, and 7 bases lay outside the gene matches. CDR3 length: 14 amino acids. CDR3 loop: CASSIVRGRISIYF. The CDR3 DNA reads TGTGCCAGTAGTATAGTCAGGGGGCGAATTTCCATATATTTT.

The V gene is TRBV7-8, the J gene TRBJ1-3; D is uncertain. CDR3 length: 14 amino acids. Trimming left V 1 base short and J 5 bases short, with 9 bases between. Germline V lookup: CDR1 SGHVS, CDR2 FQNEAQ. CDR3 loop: CASSLEGGRNTIYF. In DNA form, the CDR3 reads TGTGCCAGCAGCTTAGAAGGAGGTCGAAACACCATATATTTT.

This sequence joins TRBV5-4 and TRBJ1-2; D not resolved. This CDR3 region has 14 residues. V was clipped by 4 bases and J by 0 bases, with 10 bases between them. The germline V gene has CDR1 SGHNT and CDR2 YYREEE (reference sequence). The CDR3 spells CASSPPSSNYGYTF. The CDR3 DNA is TGTGCCAGCAGCCCCCCCAGTTCTAACTATGGCTACACCTTC.

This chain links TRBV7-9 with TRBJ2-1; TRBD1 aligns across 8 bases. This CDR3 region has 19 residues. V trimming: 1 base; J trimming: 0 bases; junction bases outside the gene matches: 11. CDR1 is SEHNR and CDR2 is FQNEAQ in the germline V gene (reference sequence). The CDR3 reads CASSLGGAGTGPSYNEQFF. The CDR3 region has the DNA TGTGCCAGCAGCTTAGGAGGGGCCGGGACAGGCCCCTCCTACAATGAGCAGTTCTTC.

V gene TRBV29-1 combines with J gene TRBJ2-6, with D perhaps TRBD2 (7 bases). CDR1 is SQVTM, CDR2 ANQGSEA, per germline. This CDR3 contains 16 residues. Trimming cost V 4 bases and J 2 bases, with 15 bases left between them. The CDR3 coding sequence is TGCAGCGTTGGAAGGGGGGGTCTGGCTGGGGCCAACGTCCTGACTTTC. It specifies CSVGRGGLAGANVLTF.

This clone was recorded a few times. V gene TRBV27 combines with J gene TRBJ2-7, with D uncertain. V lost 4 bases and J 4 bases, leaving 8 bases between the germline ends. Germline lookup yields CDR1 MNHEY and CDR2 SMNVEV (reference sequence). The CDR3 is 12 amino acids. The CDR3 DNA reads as TGTGCCAGCAGTTCCCCGGAGTACGAGCAGTACGTC. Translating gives CASSSPEYEQYV.

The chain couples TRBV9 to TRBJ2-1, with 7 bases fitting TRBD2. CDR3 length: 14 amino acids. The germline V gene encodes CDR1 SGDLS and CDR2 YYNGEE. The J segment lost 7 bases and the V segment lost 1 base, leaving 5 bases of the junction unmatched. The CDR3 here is CASSVWSGGNEQFF. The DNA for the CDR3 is TGTGCCAGCAGCGTATGGTCGGGGGGAAATGAGCAGTTCTTC.

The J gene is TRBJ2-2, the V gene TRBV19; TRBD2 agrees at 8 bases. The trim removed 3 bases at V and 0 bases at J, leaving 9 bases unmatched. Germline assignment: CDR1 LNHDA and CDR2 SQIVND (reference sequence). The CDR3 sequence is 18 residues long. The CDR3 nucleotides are TGTGCCAGTAGTATGAGACTAGCGCTGCCTTCGAACACCGGGGAGCTGTTTTTT. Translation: CASSMRLALPSNTGELFF.

CDR3 DNA: TGTGCCAGCAGCCCTAGAGATGCAGGGGCGAACACTGAAGCTTTCTTT. Residues: CASSPRDAGANTEAFF. The rearrangement links TRBV3-1 (or the pseudogene TRBV3-2) to TRBJ1-1; TRBD1 is a possible D gene (6 bases). Trimming cost V 4 bases and J 1 base, with 16 bases left between them. The germline CDR1 and CDR2 sequences are LGHDT and YNNKEL (reference sequence). This CDR3 is 16 amino acids long.

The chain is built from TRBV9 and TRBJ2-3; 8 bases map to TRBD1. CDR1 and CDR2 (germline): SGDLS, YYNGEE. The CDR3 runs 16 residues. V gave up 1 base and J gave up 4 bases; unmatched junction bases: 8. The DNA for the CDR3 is TGTGCCAGCAGCGTACCCCAGGGGGCGCGGCCAGATACGCAGTATTTT. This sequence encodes CASSVPQGARPDTQYF.

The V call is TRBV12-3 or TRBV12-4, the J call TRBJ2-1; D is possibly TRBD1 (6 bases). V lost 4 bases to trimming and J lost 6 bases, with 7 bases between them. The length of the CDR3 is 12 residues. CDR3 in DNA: TGTGCCAGCAGTTGGACAGTCAATGAGCAGTTCTTC. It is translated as CASSWTVNEQFF.

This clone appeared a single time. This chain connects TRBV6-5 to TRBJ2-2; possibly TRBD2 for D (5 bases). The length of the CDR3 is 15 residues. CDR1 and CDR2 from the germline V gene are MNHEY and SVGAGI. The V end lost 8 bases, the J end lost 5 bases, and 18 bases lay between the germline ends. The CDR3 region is CASHREGRGTGELFF. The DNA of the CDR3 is TGTGCCAGCCACCGCGAAGGGCGCGGGACCGGGGAGCTGTTTTTT.

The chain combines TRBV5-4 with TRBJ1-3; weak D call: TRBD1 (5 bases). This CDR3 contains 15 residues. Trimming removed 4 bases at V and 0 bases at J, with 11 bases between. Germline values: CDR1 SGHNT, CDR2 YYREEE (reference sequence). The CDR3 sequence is CASSADRSSGNTIYF. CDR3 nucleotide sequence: TGTGCCAGCAGCGCCGACAGAAGCTCTGGAAACACCATATATTTT.

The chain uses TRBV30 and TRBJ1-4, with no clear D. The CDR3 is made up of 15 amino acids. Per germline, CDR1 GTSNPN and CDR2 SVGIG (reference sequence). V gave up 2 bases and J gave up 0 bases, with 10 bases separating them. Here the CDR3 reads CAWSTGSATNEKLFF. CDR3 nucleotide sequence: TGTGCCTGGAGTACGGGTTCTGCAACTAATGAAAAACTGTTTTTT.

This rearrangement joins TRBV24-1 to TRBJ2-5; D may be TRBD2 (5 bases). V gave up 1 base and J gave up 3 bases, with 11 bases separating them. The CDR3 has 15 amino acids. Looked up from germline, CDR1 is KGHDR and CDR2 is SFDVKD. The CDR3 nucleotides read TGTGCCACCAGTGATTTTAAGGGAGAGGAAGAGACCCAGTACTTC. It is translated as CATSDFKGEEETQYF.

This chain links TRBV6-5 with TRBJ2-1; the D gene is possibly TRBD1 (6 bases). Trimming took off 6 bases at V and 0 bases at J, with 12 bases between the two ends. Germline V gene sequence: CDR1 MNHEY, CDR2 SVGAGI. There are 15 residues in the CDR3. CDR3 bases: TGTGCCAGCAGAATCGGACAGAGCTCCTACAATGAGCAGTTCTTC. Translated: CASRIGQSSYNEQFF.

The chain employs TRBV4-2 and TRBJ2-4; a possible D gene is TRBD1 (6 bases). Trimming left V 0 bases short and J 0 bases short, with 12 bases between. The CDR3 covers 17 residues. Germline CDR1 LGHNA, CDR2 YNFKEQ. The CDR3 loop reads CASSQDQQGLAKNIQYF. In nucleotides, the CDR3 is TGTGCCAGCAGCCAAGATCAACAGGGCCTAGCCAAAAACATTCAGTACTTC.

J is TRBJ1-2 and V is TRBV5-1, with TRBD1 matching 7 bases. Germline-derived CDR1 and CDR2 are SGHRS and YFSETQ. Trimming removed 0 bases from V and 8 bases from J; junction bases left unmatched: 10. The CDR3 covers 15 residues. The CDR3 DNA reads TGCGCCAGCAGCTTGGAGGGACAGAGGACGGGAGGCTACACCTTC. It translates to CASSLEGQRTGGYTF.

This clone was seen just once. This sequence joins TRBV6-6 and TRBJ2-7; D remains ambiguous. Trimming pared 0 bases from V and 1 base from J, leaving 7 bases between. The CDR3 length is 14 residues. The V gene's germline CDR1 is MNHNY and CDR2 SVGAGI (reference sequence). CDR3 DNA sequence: TGTGCCAGCAGTTACTCGGGCGTATCCTACGAGCAGTACGTC. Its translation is CASSYSGVSYEQYV.

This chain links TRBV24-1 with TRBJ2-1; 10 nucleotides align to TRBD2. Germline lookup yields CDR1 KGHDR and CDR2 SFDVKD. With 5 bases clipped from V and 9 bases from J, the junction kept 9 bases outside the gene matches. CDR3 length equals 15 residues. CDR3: CATSASGGAKGEQFF. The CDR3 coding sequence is TGTGCCACCAGTGCCAGCGGGGGGGCCAAAGGTGAGCAGTTCTTC.

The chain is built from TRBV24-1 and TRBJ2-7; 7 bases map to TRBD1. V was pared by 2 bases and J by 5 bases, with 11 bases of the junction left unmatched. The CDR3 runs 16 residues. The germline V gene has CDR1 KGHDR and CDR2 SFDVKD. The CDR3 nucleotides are TGTGCCACCAGTGATTCGGAAGACAGGGTTCGAGACGAGCAGTACTTC. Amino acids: CATSDSEDRVRDEQYF.

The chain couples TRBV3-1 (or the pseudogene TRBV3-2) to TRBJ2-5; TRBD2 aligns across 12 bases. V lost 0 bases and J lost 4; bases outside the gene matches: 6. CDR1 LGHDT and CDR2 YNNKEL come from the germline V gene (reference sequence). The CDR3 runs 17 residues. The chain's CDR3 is CASSQDRLAGGPETQYF. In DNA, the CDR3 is TGTGCCAGCAGCCAAGACCGCCTAGCGGGGGGGCCAGAGACCCAGTACTTC.

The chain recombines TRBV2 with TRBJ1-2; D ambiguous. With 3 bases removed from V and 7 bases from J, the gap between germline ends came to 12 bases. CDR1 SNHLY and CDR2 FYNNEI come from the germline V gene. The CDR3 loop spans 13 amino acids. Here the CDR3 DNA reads TGTGCCAGCAGTGAGCGGGGTACCGGTGGCTACACCTTC. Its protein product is CASSERGTGGYTF.

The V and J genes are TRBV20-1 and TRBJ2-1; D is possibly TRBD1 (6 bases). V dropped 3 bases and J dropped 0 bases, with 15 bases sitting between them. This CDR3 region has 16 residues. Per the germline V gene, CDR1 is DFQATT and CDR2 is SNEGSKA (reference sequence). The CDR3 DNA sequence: TGCAGTGCTAGTACCCTAGTGGGGGCCTCCTACAATGAGCAGTTCTTC. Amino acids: CSASTLVGASYNEQFF.

The CDR3 spells CASSKRQGVTSNTEAFF. CDR3 DNA: TGTGCCAGTAGTAAGCGTCAGGGGGTGACGTCGAACACTGAAGCTTTCTTT. This chain connects TRBV19 to TRBJ1-1, with 7 bases lining up with TRBD1. This CDR3 is 17 amino acids long. CDR1 and CDR2 (germline): LNHDA, SQIVND (reference sequence). Unmatched junction bases numbered 12, after V lost 4 bases and J lost 1 base.

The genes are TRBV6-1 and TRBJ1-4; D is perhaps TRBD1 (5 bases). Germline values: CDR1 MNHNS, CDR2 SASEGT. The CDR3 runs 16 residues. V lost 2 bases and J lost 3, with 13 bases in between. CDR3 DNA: TGTGCCAGCAGTGAATTTGTCAGGGATTCTAATGAAAAACTGTTTTTT. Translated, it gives CASSEFVRDSNEKLFF.

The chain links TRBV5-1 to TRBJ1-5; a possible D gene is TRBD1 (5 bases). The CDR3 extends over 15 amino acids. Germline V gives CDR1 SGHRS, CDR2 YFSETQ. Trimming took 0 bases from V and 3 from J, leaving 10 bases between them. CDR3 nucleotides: TGCGCCAGCAGCTTGGAGGGGAACAACAATCAGCCCCAGCATTTT. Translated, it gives CASSLEGNNNQPQHF.

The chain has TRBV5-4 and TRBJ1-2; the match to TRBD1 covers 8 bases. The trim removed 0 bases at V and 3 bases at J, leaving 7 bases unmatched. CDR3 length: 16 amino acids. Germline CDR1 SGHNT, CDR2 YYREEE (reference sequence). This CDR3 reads CASSLAAGGFDYGYTF. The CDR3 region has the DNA TGTGCCAGCAGCTTGGCGGCAGGGGGCTTCGACTATGGCTACACCTTC. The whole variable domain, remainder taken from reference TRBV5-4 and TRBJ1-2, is ETGVTQSPTHLIKTRGQQVTLRCSSQSGHNTVSWYQQALGQGPQFIFQYYREEENGRGNFPPRFSGLQFPNYSSELNVNALELDDSALYLCASSLAAGGFDYGYTFGSGTRLTVV.